This is a list of T cell receptor beta chains from one sample in a study of T cell repertoires in cytomegalovirus infection. TCRdb reprocessed the reads via MiXCR and lists one record per CDR3 protein. The sample records approximately 600,000 distinct CDR3 sequences, approximately 40% being singletons. For these receptors, no antigen is known. The sequences come from cultured PBMCs, collected from culture after CMV antigen stimulation. These receptors were obtained from a human donor in good health (CMV status not recorded). Some clones in this sample may be carry-over from other donors' samples. CDR3s include the opening cysteine and the closing phenylalanine or tryptophan. D genes are given only for firm matches. Size tells how often a clone was seen (once, few, many) or the class of an expanded clone, and some rows leave it out.

TRBD2 | TRBJ2-1 | TRBV20-1 | few | CSARLSGSRNNEQFF | TGCAGTGCTAGGCTTAGCGGGAGTCGGAACAATGAGCAGTTCTTC
NA | TRBJ2-7 | TRBV7-9 | many | CASSLDTEAYEQYF | TGTGCCAGCAGCTTAGATACAGAAGCCTACGAGCAGTACTTC
NA | TRBJ2-7 | TRBV27 | few | CASQTLPGPGPYEQYF | TGTGCCAGCCAGACTCTTCCGGGCCCAGGACCCTACGAGCAGTACTTC
NA | TRBJ1-1 | TRBV7-2 | NA | CASSLVMAVNTEAFF | TGTGCCAGCAGCTTAGTTATGGCAGTTAACACTGAAGCTTTCTTT
NA | TRBJ2-3 | TRBV12-3/TRBV12-4 | NA | CASKIRDPTDTQYF | TGTGCCAGCAAGATCCGGGACCCCACAGATACGCAGTATTTT
TRBD1 | TRBJ1-2 | TRBV25-1 | NA | CASSGTRDRTRKDNYGYTF | TGTGCCAGCAGTGGGACTCGGGACAGAACACGCAAAGATAACTATGGCTACACCTTC
TRBD1 | TRBJ1-2 | TRBV5-5 | NA | CASSPSGDRAYGYTF | TGTGCCAGCAGCCCGTCCGGGGACAGGGCCTATGGCTACACCTTC
TRBD1 | TRBJ1-2 | TRBV12-3/TRBV12-4 | NA | CASSRDRAGYTF | TGTGCCAGCAGCCGGGACAGGGCTGGCTACACCTTC
TRBD1 | TRBJ1-1 | TRBV7-9 | NA | CASSYPDRGNTEAFF | TGTGCCAGCAGCTACCCGGACAGGGGGAACACTGAAGCTTTCTTT
TRBD1 | TRBJ2-7 | TRBV7-2 | many | CASGARQGSHYEQYF | TGTGCCAGCGGGGCAAGACAGGGGTCCCATTACGAGCAGTACTTC
NA | TRBJ1-1 | TRBV4-3 | few | CASSQKGGGRTEAFF | TGCGCCAGCAGCCAAAAGGGGGGTGGACGCACTGAAGCTTTCTTT
NA | TRBJ1-2 | TRBV10-3 | NA | CAISGAAGRGVSCGYTF | TGTGCCATCAGTGGTGCGGCAGGGAGGGGAGTAAGCTGTGGCTACACCTTC
NA | TRBJ2-7 | TRBV7-6 | NA | CASSPWSSYEQYF | TGTGCCAGCAGCCCCTGGAGCAGCTACGAGCAGTACTTC
NA | TRBJ1-3 | TRBV19 | NA | CASQGLHSGNTIYF | TGTGCCAGCCAGGGACTCCACTCTGGAAACACCATATATTTT
NA | TRBJ2-7 | TRBV6-6 | few | CASSSGRNSYEQYF | TGTGCCAGCAGTTCGGGGCGGAACTCCTACGAGCAGTACTTC
NA | TRBJ2-1 | TRBV6-2/TRBV6-3 | NA | CASSYARTLYNEQFF | TGTGCCAGCAGTTACGCTAGGACCCTATACAATGAGCAGTTCTTC
NA | TRBJ1-6 | TRBV15 | few | CATSRGQRGSSPLHF | TGTGCCACCAGCAGAGGACAACGGGGCAGTTCACCCCTCCACTTT
NA | TRBJ2-7 | TRBV18 | NA | CASSPNTGLNSYEQYF | TGTGCCAGCTCACCCAACACAGGGCTTAACTCCTACGAGCAGTACTTC
TRBD1 | TRBJ1-2 | TRBV2 | NA | CASSRGTGALSHGYTF | TGTGCCAGCAGTCGAGGGACAGGGGCGTTGAGCCATGGCTACACCTTC
TRBD1 | TRBJ1-6 | TRBV7-9 | many | CASIQSRTGGNSPLHF | TGTGCCAGCATCCAGTCCCGGACAGGGGGAAATTCACCCCTCCACTTT
TRBD2 | TRBJ2-2 | TRBV12-3/TRBV12-4 | NA | CASGPTSGPGELFF | TGTGCCAGCGGTCCTACTAGCGGTCCCGGGGAGCTGTTTTTT
NA | TRBJ2-3 | TRBV6-2/TRBV6-3 | once | CASSRTLGDTQYF | TGTGCCAGCAGTCGAACTCTGGGGGATACGCAGTATTTT
TRBD2 | TRBJ2-3 | TRBV4-2 | NA | CASSQEVSGFNLRIDTQYF | TGTGCCAGCAGCCAAGAGGTTAGCGGGTTCAATCTGCGGATAGATACGCAGTATTTT
TRBD2 | TRBJ2-7 | TRBV19 | NA | CASSAYPGTSTEQYF | TGTGCCAGTAGTGCGTATCCCGGGACTAGCACCGAGCAGTACTTC
NA | TRBJ2-6 | TRBV7-3 | NA | CASSLGPGRTGANVLTF | TGTGCCAGCAGCTTAGGGCCAGGGAGGACCGGGGCCAACGTCCTGACTTTC
NA | TRBJ1-6 | TRBV7-2 | few | CASRTLGANSGYSPLHF | TGTGCCAGCAGAACCCTCGGGGCGAATTCGGGGTATTCACCCCTCCACTTT